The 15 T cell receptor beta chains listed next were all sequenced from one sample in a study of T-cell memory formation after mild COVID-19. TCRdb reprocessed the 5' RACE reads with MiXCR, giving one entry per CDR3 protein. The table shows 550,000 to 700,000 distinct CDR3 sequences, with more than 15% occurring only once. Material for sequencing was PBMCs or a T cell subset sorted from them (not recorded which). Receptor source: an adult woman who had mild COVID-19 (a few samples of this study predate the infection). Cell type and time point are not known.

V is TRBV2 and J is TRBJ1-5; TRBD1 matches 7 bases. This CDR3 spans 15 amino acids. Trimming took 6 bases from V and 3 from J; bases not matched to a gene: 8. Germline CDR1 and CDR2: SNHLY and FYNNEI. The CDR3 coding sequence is TGTGCCAGCAGCGACCAGGGGGTAAACAATCAGCCCCAGCATTTT. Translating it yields CASSDQGVNNQPQHF.

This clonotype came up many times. As DNA, the CDR3 is TGTGCCAGCAGCCAACCATCAAGAGTCAGAGCCGCTAACTATGGCTACACCTTC. Translated: CASSQPSRVRAANYGYTF. The rearrangement links TRBV3-1 to TRBJ1-2; D unresolved. V lost 2 bases, J lost 0 bases, and 19 bases lay in between. Germline V gene lookup returns CDR1 LGHDT and CDR2 YNNKEL (reference sequence). This CDR3 spans 18 amino acids.

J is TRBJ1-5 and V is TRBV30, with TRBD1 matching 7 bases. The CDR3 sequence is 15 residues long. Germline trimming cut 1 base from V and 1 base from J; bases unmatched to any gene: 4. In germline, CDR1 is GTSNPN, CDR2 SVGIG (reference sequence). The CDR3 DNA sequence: TGTGCCTGGAGTGGGGGACAGATAAGCAATCAGCCCCAGCATTTT. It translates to CAWSGGQISNQPQHF.

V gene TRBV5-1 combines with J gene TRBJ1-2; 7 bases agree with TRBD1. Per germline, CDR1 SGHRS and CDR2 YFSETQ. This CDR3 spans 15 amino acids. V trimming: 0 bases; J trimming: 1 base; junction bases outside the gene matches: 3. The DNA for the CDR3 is TGCGCCAGCAGCTTGGGAGCAGGGGGTAACTATGGCTACACCTTC. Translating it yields CASSLGAGGNYGYTF.

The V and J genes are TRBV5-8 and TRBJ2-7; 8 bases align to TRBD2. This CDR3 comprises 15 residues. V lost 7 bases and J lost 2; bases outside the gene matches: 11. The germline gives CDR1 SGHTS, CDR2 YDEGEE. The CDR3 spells CASVGLARSPYEQYF. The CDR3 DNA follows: TGTGCCAGCGTCGGACTAGCCCGATCCCCCTACGAGCAGTACTTC.

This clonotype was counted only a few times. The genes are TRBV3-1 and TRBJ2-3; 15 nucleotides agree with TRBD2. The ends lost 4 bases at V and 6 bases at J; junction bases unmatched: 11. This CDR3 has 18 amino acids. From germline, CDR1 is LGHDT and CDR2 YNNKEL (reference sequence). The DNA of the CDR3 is TGTGCCAGCAGCCGCCGGACTAGCGGGGGGGCCTTGGTGGATACGCAGTATTTT. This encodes CASSRRTSGGALVDTQYF.

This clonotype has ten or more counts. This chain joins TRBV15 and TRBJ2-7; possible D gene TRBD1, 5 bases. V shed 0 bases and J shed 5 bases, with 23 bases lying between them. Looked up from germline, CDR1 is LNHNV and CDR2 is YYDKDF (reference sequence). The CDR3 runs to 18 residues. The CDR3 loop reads CATSRDVSLRERLNEQYF. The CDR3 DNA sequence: TGTGCCACCAGCAGAGATGTTTCGCTCAGGGAACGTTTGAACGAGCAGTACTTC.

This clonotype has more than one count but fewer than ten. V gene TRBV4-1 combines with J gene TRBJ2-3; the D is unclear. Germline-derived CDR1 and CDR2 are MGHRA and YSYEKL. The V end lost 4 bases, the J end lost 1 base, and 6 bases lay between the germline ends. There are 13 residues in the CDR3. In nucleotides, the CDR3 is TGCGCCAGCAGCCCCGAGGGCACAGATACGCAGTATTTT. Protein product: CASSPEGTDTQYF.

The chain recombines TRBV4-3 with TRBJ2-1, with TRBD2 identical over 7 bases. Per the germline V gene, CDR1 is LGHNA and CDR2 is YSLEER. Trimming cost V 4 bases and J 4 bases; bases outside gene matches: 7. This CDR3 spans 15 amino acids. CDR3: CASSPGSGPYNEQFF. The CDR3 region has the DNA TGCGCCAGCAGCCCGGGTAGCGGGCCTTACAATGAGCAGTTCTTC.

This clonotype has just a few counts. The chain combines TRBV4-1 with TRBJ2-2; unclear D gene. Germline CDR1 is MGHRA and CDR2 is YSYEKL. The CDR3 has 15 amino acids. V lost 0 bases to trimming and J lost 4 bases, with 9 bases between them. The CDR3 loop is CASSQEPGPTGELFF. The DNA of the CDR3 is TGCGCCAGCAGCCAAGAACCAGGACCCACCGGGGAGCTGTTTTTT.

CDR3 coding DNA: TGCAGTGCTAGAAACCTCCGGGGGGGAGCATACAATGAGCAGTTCTTC. Translating it yields CSARNLRGGAYNEQFF. The chain couples TRBV20-1 to TRBJ2-1, with 8 nucleotides matching TRBD2. After removal of 2 bases from V and 4 bases from J, the junction contained 10 bases not matched to a gene. This CDR3 comprises 16 residues. Per the germline V gene, CDR1 is DFQATT and CDR2 is SNEGSKA (reference sequence).

This chain's CDR3 is CASSAQGIGDYGYTF. In nucleotides, the CDR3 is TGTGCCAGCAGCGCGCAGGGGATCGGGGACTATGGCTACACCTTC. The chain carries TRBV7-9 and TRBJ1-2; D might be TRBD1 (6 bases). The CDR3 is 15 residues long. Per germline, CDR1 SEHNR and CDR2 FQNEAQ (reference sequence). Deletions cut 5 bases from V and 3 bases from J, with 16 bases between.

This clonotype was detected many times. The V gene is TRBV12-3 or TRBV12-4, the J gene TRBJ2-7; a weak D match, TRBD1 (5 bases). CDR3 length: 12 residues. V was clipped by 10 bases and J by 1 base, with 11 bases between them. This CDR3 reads CANTTVSYEQYF. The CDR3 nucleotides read TGTGCCAATACGACAGTTTCCTACGAGCAGTACTTC.

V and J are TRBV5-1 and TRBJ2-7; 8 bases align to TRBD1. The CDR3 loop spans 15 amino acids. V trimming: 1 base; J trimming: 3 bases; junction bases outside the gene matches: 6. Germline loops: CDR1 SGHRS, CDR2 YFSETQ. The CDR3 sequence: CASSLTGQEVYEQYF. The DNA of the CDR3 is TGCGCCAGCAGCTTGACGGGACAGGAGGTCTACGAGCAGTACTTC. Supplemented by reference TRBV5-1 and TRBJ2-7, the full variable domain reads KAGVTQTPRYLIKTRGQQVTLSCSPISGHRSVSWYQQTPGQGLQFLFEYFSETQRNKGNFPGRFSGRQFSNSRSEMNVSTLELGDSALYLCASSLTGQEVYEQYFGPGTRLTVT.

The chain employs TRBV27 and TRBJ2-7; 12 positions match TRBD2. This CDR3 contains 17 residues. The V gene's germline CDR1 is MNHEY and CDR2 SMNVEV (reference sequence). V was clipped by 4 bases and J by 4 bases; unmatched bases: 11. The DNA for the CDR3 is TGTGCCAGCAGTTCGCAGTTAGGGACTAGCGGGTTGTACGAGCAGTACTTC. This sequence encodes CASSSQLGTSGLYEQYF.